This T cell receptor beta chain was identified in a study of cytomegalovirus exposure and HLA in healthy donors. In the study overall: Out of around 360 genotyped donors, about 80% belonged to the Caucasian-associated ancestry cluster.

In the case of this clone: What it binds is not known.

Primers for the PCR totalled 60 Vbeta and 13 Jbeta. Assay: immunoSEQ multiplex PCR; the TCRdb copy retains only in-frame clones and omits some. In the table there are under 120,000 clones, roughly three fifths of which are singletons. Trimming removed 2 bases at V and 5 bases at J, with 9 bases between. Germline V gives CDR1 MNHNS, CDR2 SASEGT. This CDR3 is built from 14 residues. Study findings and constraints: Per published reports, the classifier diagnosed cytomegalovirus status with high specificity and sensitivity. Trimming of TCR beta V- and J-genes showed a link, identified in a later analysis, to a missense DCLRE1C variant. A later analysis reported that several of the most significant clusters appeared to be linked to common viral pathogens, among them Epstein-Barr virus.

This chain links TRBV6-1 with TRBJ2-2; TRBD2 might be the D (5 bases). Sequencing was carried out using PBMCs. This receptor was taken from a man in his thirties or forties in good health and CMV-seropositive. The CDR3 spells CASSEHGETGELFF. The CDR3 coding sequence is TGTGCCAGCAGTGAACATGGGGAGACCGGGGAGCTGTTTTTT.